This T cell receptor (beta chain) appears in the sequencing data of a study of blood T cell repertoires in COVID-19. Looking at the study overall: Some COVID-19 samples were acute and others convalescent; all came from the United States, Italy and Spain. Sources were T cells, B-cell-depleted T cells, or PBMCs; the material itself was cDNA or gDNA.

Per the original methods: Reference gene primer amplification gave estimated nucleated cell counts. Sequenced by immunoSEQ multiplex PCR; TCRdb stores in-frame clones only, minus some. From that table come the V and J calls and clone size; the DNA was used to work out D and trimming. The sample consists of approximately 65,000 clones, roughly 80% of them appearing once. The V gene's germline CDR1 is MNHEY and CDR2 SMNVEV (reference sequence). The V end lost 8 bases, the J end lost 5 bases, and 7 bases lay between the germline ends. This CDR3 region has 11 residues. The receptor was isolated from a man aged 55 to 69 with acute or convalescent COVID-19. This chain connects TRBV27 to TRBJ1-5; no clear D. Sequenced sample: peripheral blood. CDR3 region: CASGSHQPQHF. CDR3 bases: TGTGCCAGCGGTAGTCATCAGCCCCAGCATTTT.